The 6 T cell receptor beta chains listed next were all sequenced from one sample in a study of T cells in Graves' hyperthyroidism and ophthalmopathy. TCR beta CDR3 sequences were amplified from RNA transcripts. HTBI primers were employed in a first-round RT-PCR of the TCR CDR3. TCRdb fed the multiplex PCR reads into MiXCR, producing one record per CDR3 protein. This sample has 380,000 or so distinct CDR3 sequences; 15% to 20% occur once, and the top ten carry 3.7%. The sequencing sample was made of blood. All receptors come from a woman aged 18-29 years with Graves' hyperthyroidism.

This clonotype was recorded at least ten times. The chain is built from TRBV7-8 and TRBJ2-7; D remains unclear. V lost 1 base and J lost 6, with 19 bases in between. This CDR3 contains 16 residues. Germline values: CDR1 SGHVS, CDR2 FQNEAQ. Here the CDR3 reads CASSLDQVSLPSEQYF. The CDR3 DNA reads TGTGCCAGCAGCTTAGATCAGGTTTCCCTTCCGAGCGAGCAGTACTTC.

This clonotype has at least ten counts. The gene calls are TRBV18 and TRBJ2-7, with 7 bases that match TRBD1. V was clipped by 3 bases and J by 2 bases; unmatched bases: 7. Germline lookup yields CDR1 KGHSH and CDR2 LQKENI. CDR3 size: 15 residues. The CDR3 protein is CASSPRGQSPYEQYF. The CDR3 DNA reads TGTGCCAGCTCACCCAGGGGACAGAGCCCCTACGAGCAGTACTTC.

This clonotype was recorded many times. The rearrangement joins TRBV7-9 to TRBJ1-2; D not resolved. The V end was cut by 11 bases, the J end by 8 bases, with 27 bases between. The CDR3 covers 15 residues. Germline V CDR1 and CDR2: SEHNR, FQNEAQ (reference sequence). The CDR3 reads CASSFPHEEVTGYTF. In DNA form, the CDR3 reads TGTGCCTCTTCTTTCCCGCACGAGGAGGTGACGGGCTACACCTTC.

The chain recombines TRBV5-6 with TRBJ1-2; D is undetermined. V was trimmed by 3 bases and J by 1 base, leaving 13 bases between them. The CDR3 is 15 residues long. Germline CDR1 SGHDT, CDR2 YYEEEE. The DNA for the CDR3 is TGTGCCAGCAGCTCCGAGGGAGGGCTTAACTATGGCTACACCTTC. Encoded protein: CASSSEGGLNYGYTF. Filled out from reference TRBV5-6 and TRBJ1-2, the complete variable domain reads DAGVTQSPTHLIKTRGQQVTLRCSPKSGHDTVSWYQQALGQGPQFIFQYYEEEERQRGNFPDRFSGHQFPNYSSELNVNALLLGDSALYLCASSSEGGLNYGYTFGSGTRLTVV.

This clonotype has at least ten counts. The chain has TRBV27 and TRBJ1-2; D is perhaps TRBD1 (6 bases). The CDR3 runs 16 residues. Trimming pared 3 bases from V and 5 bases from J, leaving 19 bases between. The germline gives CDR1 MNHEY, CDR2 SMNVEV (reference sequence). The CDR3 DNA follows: TGTGCCAGCAGTTTGTATGGGACATCATCCCCTTATGGCTACACCTTC. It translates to CASSLYGTSSPYGYTF.

The CDR3 region is CASSFPARGPNTGELFF. The CDR3 DNA sequence: TGTGCCAGCAGCTTTCCGGCGAGGGGCCCGAACACCGGGGAGCTGTTTTTT. The rearrangement links TRBV11-2 to TRBJ2-2, with D perhaps given as TRBD1 or TRBD2 (5 bases each). The CDR3 is 17 amino acids. V shed 3 bases and J shed 0 bases, with 14 bases lying between them. Germline V lookup: CDR1 SGHAT, CDR2 FQNNGV.